This T cell receptor (beta chain) was profiled in a study of blood T cell repertoires in COVID-19. This CDR3 contains 15 residues. With 5 bases clipped from V and 4 bases from J, the junction kept 3 bases outside the gene matches. Germline CDR1 reads SGHTA; CDR2 reads FQGNSA. Clones were read by immunoSEQ multiplex PCR, and TCRdb kept only the in-frame ones, dropping some. Of 300,000 to 400,000 clones in the sample, around nine tenths are singletons; the top ten hold roughly 3.3%. The genes are TRBV7-2 and TRBJ2-5; TRBD2 agrees at 14 bases. This TCR derives from a woman in her late teens or twenties who had recovered from COVID-19. Sequencing was performed on peripheral blood. As DNA, the CDR3 is TGTGCCAGCAGCCGCGGACTAGCGGGAGGAGAGACCCAGTACTTC. This translates into CASSRGLAGGETQYF.